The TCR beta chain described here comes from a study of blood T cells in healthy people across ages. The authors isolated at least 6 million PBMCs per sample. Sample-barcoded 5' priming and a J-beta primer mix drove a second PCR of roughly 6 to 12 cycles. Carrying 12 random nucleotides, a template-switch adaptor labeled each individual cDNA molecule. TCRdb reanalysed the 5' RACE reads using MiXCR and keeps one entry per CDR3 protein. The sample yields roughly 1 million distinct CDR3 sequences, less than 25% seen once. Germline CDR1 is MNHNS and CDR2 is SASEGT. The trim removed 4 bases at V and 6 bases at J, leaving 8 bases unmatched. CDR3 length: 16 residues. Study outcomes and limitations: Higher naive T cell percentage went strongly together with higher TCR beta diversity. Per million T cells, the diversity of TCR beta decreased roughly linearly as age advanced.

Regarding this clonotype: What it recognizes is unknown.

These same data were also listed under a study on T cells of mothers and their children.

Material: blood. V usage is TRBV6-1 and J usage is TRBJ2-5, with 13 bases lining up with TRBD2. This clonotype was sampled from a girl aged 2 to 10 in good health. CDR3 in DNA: TGTGCCAGCAGTGCAGGACTAGCGGGAGTTTCGCAGACCCAGTACTTC. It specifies CASSAGLAGVSQTQYF.